The present TCR beta chain was sequenced within a study of molecular identifiers for immune sequencing clone quantification. Study results and caveats: The share of molecules held by clones above 20 RNA copies was over 98% in effector cells and under 1% in naive cells.

Points on this clonotype: The antigen remains undetermined.

Between about 18,000 and 1,100,000 sorted cells, with 10%, 30% or 50% RNA, yielded naive CD8 libraries. Researchers sorted naive CD8 T cells as cells that were CD8+CD4-CCR7+CD45RA+. The ends were cut back, 7 bases at V and 5 bases at J, with 15 bases in the middle. This CDR3 spans 13 amino acids. From germline, CDR1 is MNHEY and CDR2 SVGEGT. Each CDR3 protein gets one entry after TCRdb re-called the PCR reads with MiXCR. Among around 470,000 distinct CDR3 sequences, about a quarter were seen once, and the ten largest hold under 0.8%. This TCR derives from a human donor in good health. Some libraries in this study had Jurkat cell RNA spiked in. The chain has TRBV6-2 or TRBV6-3 and TRBJ2-7, with D unclear. Source material: naive CD8+ T cells from blood, with Jurkat cell RNA spiked in. Subset indicated: FACS-sorted CD8+CD4-CCR7+CD45RA+ naive T cells. CDR3 coding DNA: TGTGCCAGCACCTACACCTCGGCCCACGAGCAGTACTTC. It yields the protein CASTYTSAHEQYF.